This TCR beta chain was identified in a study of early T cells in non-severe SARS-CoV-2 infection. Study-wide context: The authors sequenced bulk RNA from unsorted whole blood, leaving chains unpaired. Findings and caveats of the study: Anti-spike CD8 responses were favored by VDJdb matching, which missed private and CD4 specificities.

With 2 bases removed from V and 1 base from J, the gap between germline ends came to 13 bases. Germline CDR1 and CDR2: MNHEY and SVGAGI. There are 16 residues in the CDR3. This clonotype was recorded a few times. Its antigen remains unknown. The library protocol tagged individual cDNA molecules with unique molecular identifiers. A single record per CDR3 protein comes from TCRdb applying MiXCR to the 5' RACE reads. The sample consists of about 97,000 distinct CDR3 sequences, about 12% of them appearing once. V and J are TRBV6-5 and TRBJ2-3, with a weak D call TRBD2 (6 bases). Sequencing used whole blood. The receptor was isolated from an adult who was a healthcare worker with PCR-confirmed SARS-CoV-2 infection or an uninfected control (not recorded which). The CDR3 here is CASSYAPGTRTDTQYF. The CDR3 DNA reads TGTGCCAGCAGTTACGCCCCGGGGACTCGCACAGATACGCAGTATTTT.